This TCR beta chain was sequenced for a study of T-cell reconstitution after alpha-beta-depleted transplantation in children. V trimming: 3 bases; J trimming: 6 bases; junction bases outside the gene matches: 6. Per the germline V gene, CDR1 is SGHVS and CDR2 is FQNEAQ. The CDR3 length is 15 residues. The library targeted TCRbeta and was prepared with unique molecular identifiers. TCRdb fed the PCR reads into MiXCR, producing one record per CDR3 protein. The sample includes around 680,000 distinct CDR3 sequences, around 17% of them seen just once. The sequence came from a human donor who donated a stem cell graft to a child with acute myeloid leukemia. The specimen comprised PBMCs from the stem cell graft donor, sampled from the stem cell graft. The V and J genes are TRBV7-8 and TRBJ2-3, with 10 nucleotides matching TRBD1. CDR3: CASSFRTGGRDTQYF. Written as DNA, the CDR3 is TGTGCCAGCAGCTTCAGGACAGGGGGGCGGGATACGCAGTATTTT.